The sequence of this TCR beta chain was determined in a study of T-cell reconstitution after alpha-beta-depleted transplantation in children. This clonotype has a count of ten or more. A TCRbeta library incorporating unique molecular identifiers was prepared. From the PCR reads, TCRdb called clonotypes with MiXCR, one entry per CDR3 protein. In the table there are 100,000 to 120,000 distinct CDR3 sequences, 10% to 13% of which are singletons. Looked up from germline, CDR1 is SGHTA and CDR2 is FQGNSA. Trimming pared 7 bases from V and 4 bases from J, leaving 11 bases between. The CDR3 extends over 13 amino acids.

The specimen comprised PBMCs from the stem cell graft donor, sampled from the stem cell graft. V usage is TRBV7-2 and J usage is TRBJ1-3, with D uncertain. The TCR originated in a human donor who donated a stem cell graft to a child with acute lymphoblastic leukemia. Written as DNA, the CDR3 is TGTGCCAGCACCTTCCAGCGGGGAAACACCATATATTTT. As protein: CASTFQRGNTIYF.